Listed below are T cell receptor beta chains from one sample, sequenced in a study of cytomegalovirus exposure and HLA in healthy donors. Libraries were prepared by immunoSEQ multiplex PCR; TCRdb keeps only in-frame clonotypes and omits some of them. Of under 400,000 clones in the sample, 86% were seen once. The source material was PBMCs. These receptors all come from a young woman in good health and CMV-seronegative. Each CDR3 is given with its conserved first and last residue. The D gene is left open where the match is weak. For some rows the clone size is stated as once, few or many, or as a class when expanded; others skip it.

CDR3nt	CDR3aa	v_gene	j_gene	len	abundance	d_gene
TGTGCCAGCAGCTTAGGACAGGGTGCTGGCTACACCTTC	CASSLGQGAGYTF	TRBV5-4	TRBJ1-2	13	.	TRBD1
TGTGCCAGCAGCTCGGGACTAGCGGGGGCCTACGGGAACTACGAGCAGTACTTC	CASSSGLAGAYGNYEQYF	TRBV7-9	TRBJ2-7	18	.	TRBD2
TGTGCCAGCAGTGAAGGAGCAGGGGGTGGTGAAAAACTGTTTTTT	CASSEGAGGGEKLFF	TRBV6-4	TRBJ1-4	15	.	TRBD1
TGTGCCAGCAGCTTAGAGGGGGACGTTAACTATGGCTACACCTTC	CASSLEGDVNYGYTF	TRBV7-9	TRBJ1-2	15	.	.
TGTGCCAGCAGTCCCCGGGACCCCCGGGGGGCTTTCTTT	CASSPRDPRGAFF	TRBV27	TRBJ1-1	13	.	.
TGTGCCAGCAGTGAATGGCAGTCTAATGAGCAGTTCTTC	CASSEWQSNEQFF	TRBV6-1	TRBJ2-1	13	.	.
TGCGCCAGCAGCTTGGATGAGGCGGGAGGGCCTTGGACCGGGGAGCTGTTTTTT	CASSLDEAGGPWTGELFF	TRBV5-1	TRBJ2-2	18	.	TRBD2
TGTGCCAGCAGTGAGTCGGTTTTGAACACTGAAGCTTTCTTT	CASSESVLNTEAFF	TRBV2	TRBJ1-1	14	.	.
TGTGCCAGCAGACGAGCGGGGTTGGAGACCCAGTACTTC	CASRRAGLETQYF	TRBV13	TRBJ2-5	13	few	TRBD2
TGTGCCAGCAGCTTGGGAGGCAGGGCGGTGGAGGGCTACACCTTC	CASSLGGRAVEGYTF	TRBV5-6	TRBJ1-2	15	few	.
TGCGCCAGCAGTGATACGGGGACTAGAAATGAGCAGTTCTTC	CASSDTGTRNEQFF	TRBV10-2	TRBJ2-1	14	.	TRBD2
TGTGCCAGCAGTGAGAAGTCCCTTTCTAAATTAGGGGGTTACAACTTGGGAAACACCATATATTTT	CASSEKSLSKLGGYNLGNTIYF	TRBV2	TRBJ1-3	22	.	.
TGTGCCAGCAGCCCCAGGGGGGTCGGGGGCACAGATACGCAGTATTTT	CASSPRGVGGTDTQYF	TRBV4-2	TRBJ2-3	16	.	.
TGTGCCAGCAGCTGGGGGACTAGCGCTTTCGGAGGCAACGAGCAGTACTTC	CASSWGTSAFGGNEQYF	TRBV7-8	TRBJ2-7	17	.	TRBD2
TGCGCCAGCAGCCAAGTAGGGGGGGGTGGCTACACCTTC	CASSQVGGGGYTF	TRBV4-1	TRBJ1-2	13	.	.
TGTGCCAGTTTGGACAGGCCCCTTAGCAATCAGCCCCAGCATTTT	CASLDRPLSNQPQHF	TRBV19	TRBJ1-5	15	.	TRBD1
TGTGCCAGTAGTTCCGTCCCGGGACAGGGTTCACCCCTCCACTTT	CASSSVPGQGSPLHF	TRBV19	TRBJ1-6	15	.	TRBD1
TGTGCCAGCAGCCCGACGACTAGCGGGCCGCAAGAGACCCAGTACTTC	CASSPTTSGPQETQYF	TRBV4-2	TRBJ2-5	16	once	TRBD2
TGTGCCAGCAGACCCACCAACCGGGACACACGACCAGATACGCAGTATTTT	CASRPTNRDTRPDTQYF	TRBV2	TRBJ2-3	17	.	.
TGTGCCAGCAGCTTTTCGGGACTAGCGGGAAGTCGAGATACGCAGTATTTT	CASSFSGLAGSRDTQYF	TRBV5-4	TRBJ2-3	17	once	TRBD2
TGCGCCAGCAGACGCGGTCTCGAGGGGGCGAGGGTCAATGAGCAGTTCTTC	CASRRGLEGARVNEQFF	TRBV5-1	TRBJ2-1	17	.	TRBD1
TGTGCCACCAGCAGAGTTTCTGGGGAGCTGTTTTTT	CATSRVSGELFF	TRBV15	TRBJ2-2	12	.	.
TGTGCTAGTGGTTTGCCCCCGACTTACACCTTC	CASGLPPTYTF	TRBV12-5	TRBJ1-2	11	.	.
TGCGCCAGCAGAAGGGGCGGGGGCCTTAACTATCCCAATGAGCAGTTCTTC	CASRRGGGLNYPNEQFF	TRBV4-1	TRBJ2-1	17	.	.
TGTGCCTGCACCGGGACTAGCGGGGACACTAGCTCCTACAATGAGCAGTTCTTC	CACTGTSGDTSSYNEQFF	TRBV30	TRBJ2-1	18	once	TRBD2
TGCGCCAGCAGCCAAGTACGGGGGGGGCCCCAGCATTTT	CASSQVRGGPQHF	TRBV4-1	TRBJ1-5	13	.	.
TGTGCCTACCTTATCGGCGGCTCCGGAAACACCATATATTTT	CAYLIGGSGNTIYF	TRBV30	TRBJ1-3	14	.	.
TGTGCCAGCAGAGAACAACAGGGGGGAAACTATGGCTACACCTTC	CASREQQGGNYGYTF	TRBV28	TRBJ1-2	15	.	TRBD1
TGTGCCAGCACCTTAGAGGTCACCGGGGAGCTGTTTTTT	CASTLEVTGELFF	TRBV2	TRBJ2-2	13	.	.
TGCAGCGGCCGATTGGACTACCGATACAATGAGCAGTTCTTC	CSGRLDYRYNEQFF	TRBV29-1	TRBJ2-1	14	.	.
TGTGCCAGCAGCCTACAGTCGAACAACTATGGCTACACCTTC	CASSLQSNNYGYTF	TRBV7-2	TRBJ1-2	14	once	.
TGCGCCAGCAGCTTACAGGAGAACTATGGCTACACCTTC	CASSLQENYGYTF	TRBV4-1	TRBJ1-2	13	.	.
TGTGCCAGTAGTAGCCCCGGGGCAGGGAGGACCTACGAGCAGTACTTC	CASSSPGAGRTYEQYF	TRBV19	TRBJ2-7	16	.	.
TGCGCCAGCAGCTCTTCTAGGAGGAGCTCCTACAATGAGCAGTTCTTC	CASSSSRRSSYNEQFF	TRBV5-1	TRBJ2-1	16	.	.
TGTGCCAGCAGCCCACCGGGACAGGGGAACTATGGCTACACCTTC	CASSPPGQGNYGYTF	TRBV5-4	TRBJ1-2	15	once	TRBD1
TGCAGCGCCGTCAGGCGGGTGGCGGGTGAGCAGTTCTTC	CSAVRRVAGEQFF	TRBV29-1	TRBJ2-1	13	.	.
TGCAGTATTAATCGTAACTATGGCTACACCTTC	CSINRNYGYTF	TRBV20-1	TRBJ1-2	11	.	.
TGCAGCGTTAGGAACCTAGCGGGGGGGGGAGATACGCAGTATTTT	CSVRNLAGGGDTQYF	TRBV29-1	TRBJ2-3	15	.	TRBD2
TGTGCCAGCAGCTACGGACAGGTTGAAGCTTTCTTT	CASSYGQVEAFF	TRBV5-1	TRBJ1-1	12	.	TRBD1
TGTGCCAGCAGCTTGACTAGCGGGGGGGCCACCGGGGAGCTGTTTTTT	CASSLTSGGATGELFF	TRBV7-8	TRBJ2-2	16	few	TRBD2
TGTGCCAGCAGTTTATTACAGGGGGAGCTGTTTTTT	CASSLLQGELFF	TRBV27	TRBJ2-2	12	.	.
TGCGCCAGCAGCCTTCAAGGACAGGGGACTGGGGCCAACGTCCTGACTTTC	CASSLQGQGTGANVLTF	TRBV4-1	TRBJ2-6	17	.	TRBD1
TGCGCCAGCAGTGAGAGTACACATCCCTACGAGCAGTACTTC	CASSESTHPYEQYF	TRBV10-1	TRBJ2-7	14	few	.
TGTGCCAGCAGCTTATCTAGGGACTCCGAGACCAATCAGCCCCAGCATTTT	CASSLSRDSETNQPQHF	TRBV7-9	TRBJ1-5	17	.	.
TGTGCCAGCAGTTCTTTTGGGGGGGAGGCTGAAGCTTTCTTT	CASSSFGGEAEAFF	TRBV28	TRBJ1-1	14	.	.
TGCGCCAGCACCCTAGGAGTTATGAACACTGAAGCTTTCTTT	CASTLGVMNTEAFF	TRBV5-1	TRBJ1-1	14	.	.
TGTGCCAGCAGTTTATACGACAGGGGCGACGAGCAGTACTTC	CASSLYDRGDEQYF	TRBV28	TRBJ2-7	14	.	TRBD1
TGTGCCAGTAGGATGGTAGCGGGGGTATCGGAGCAGTACTTC	CASRMVAGVSEQYF	TRBV19	TRBJ2-7	14	.	TRBD2
TGTGCCAGCAGGATAGGGGACAGGGTAGTCAATGAGCAGTTCTTC	CASRIGDRVVNEQFF	TRBV2	TRBJ2-1	15	.	TRBD1
TGTGCCAGCAGCCCCGACAGAGAGACCCAGTACTTC	CASSPDRETQYF	TRBV11-1	TRBJ2-5	12	.	.
TGTGCCAGCAGCAGTGATCCGAGCGGGAGGGAAAACAATGAGCAGTTCTTC	CASSSDPSGRENNEQFF	TRBV9	TRBJ2-1	17	.	TRBD2
TGTGCCAGCAAGTTGAGGGTAGCTTTCTTT	CASKLRVAFF	TRBV6-1	TRBJ1-1	10	.	.
TGTGCCAGCAGTTTGGGACTAGCGGGAGACTACGAGCAGTACTTC	CASSLGLAGDYEQYF	TRBV28	TRBJ2-7	15	.	TRBD2
TGTGCCAGCAGCGACAGCGTACTTCAGCCCCAGCATTTT	CASSDSVLQPQHF	TRBV2	TRBJ1-5	13	.	.
TGTGCCAGCGCGCCCAGGGAGGGGATTGCGAACGAGCAGTACTTC	CASAPREGIANEQYF	TRBV7-8	TRBJ2-7	15	.	TRBD2